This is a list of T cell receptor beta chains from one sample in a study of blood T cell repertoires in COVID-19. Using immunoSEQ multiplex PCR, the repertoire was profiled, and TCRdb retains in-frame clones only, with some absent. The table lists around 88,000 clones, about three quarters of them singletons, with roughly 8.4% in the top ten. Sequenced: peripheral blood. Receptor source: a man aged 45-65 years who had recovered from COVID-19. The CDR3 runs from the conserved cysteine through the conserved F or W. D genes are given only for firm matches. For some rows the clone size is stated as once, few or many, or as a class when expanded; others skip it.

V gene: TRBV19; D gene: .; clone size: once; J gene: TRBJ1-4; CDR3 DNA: TGTGCCAGTAGTACGGACTCCAGAAGAGATAATGAAAAACTGTTTTTT; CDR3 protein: CASSTDSRRDNEKLFF
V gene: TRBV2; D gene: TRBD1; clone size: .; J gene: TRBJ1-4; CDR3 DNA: TGTGCCAGCAAGCCGGACAGGGCGCGAAATGAAAAACTGTTTTTT; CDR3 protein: CASKPDRARNEKLFF
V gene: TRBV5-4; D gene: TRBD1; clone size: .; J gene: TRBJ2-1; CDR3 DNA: TGTGCCAGCAGCAACGGACAGGGGGATTACAATGAGCAGTTCTTC; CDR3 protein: CASSNGQGDYNEQFF
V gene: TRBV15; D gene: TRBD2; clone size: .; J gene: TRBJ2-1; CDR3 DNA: TGTGCCACCAGCAGCAGCCGGGGGGATGAGCAGTTCTTC; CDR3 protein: CATSSSRGDEQFF
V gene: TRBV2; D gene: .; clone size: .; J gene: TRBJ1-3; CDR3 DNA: TGTGCCAGCAGTCTCGAGAGGCCGCAGTCTGGAAACACCATATATTTT; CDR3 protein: CASSLERPQSGNTIYF
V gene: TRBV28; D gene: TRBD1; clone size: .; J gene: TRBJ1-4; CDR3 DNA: TGTGCCAGCAGTTCACATGGACAGGGCCATGAAAAACTGTTTTTT; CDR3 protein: CASSSHGQGHEKLFF
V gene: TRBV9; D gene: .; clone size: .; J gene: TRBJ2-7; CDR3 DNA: TGTGCCAGCATGGTACTACCTAGATACGAGCAGTACTTC; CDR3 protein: CASMVLPRYEQYF
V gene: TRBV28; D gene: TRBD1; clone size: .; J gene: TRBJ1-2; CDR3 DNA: TGTGCCAGCAGTCTACGACAGGGGGTCTATGGCTACACCTTC; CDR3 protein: CASSLRQGVYGYTF
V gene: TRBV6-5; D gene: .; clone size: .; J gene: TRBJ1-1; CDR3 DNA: TGTGCCAGCAGTTTGAGGCAGACGAACACTGAAGCTTTCTTT; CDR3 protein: CASSLRQTNTEAFF
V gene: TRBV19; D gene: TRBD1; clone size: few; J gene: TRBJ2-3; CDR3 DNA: TGTGCCAGTAGTACCGGGACAGGGGGCGCAGATACGCAGTATTTT; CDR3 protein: CASSTGTGGADTQYF
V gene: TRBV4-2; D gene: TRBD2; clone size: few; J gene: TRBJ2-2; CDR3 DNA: TGTGCCAGCAGCCAAGCGACTAGCGGGGGCACAGGGACCGGGGAGCTGTTTTTT; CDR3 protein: CASSQATSGGTGTGELFF
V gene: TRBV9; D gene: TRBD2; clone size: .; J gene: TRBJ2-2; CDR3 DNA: TGTGCCAGCAGCGTAGGGACTAGCGGCTCCACCGGGGAGCTGTTTTTT; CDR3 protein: CASSVGTSGSTGELFF
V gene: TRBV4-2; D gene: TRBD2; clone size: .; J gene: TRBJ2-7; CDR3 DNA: TGTGCCAGCAGCCCTCGGGGGGACTCCTACGAGCAGTACTTC; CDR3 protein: CASSPRGDSYEQYF
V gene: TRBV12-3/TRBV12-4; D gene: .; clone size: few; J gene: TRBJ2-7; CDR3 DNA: TGTGCCAGCAGTTCCCTCCAGGGTAACGAGCAGTACTTC; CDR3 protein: CASSSLQGNEQYF
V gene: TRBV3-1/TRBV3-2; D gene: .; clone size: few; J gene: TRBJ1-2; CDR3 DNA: TGTGCCAGCAGCCTCGCCCGACAGGATGCCTCCTATGGCTACACCTTC; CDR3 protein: CASSLARQDASYGYTF
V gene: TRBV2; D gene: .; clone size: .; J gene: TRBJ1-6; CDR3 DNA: TGTGCCAGCAGCCTCATTAGACAGGTCCGCGGGAGCTCCTATAATTCACCCCTCCACTTT; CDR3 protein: CASSLIRQVRGSSYNSPLHF
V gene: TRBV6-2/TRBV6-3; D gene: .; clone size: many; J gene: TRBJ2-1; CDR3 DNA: TGTGCCAGCAGTCAGGATGCGTGGGATGAGCAGTTCTTC; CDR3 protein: CASSQDAWDEQFF
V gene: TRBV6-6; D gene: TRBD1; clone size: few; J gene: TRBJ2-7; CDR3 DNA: TGTGCCAGCAGTTGGACAGGGGCTTGGGAGCAGTACTTC; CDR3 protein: CASSWTGAWEQYF
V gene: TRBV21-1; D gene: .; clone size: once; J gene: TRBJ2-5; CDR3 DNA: TGTGCCAGCAGCAAATCAGGGGGCAGGGGAGAGACCCAGTACTTC; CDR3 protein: CASSKSGGRGETQYF
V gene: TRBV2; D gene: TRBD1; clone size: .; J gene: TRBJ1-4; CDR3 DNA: TGTGCCAGCAGGCCCGGCGGACAGGGGGCGGAGAAATGGGAAAAACTGTTTTTT; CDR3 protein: CASRPGGQGAEKWEKLFF
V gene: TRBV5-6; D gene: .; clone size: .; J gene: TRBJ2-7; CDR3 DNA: TGTGCCAGCAGCTTGGTTGGGGCCTCGGGCGAGCAGTACTTC; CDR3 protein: CASSLVGASGEQYF
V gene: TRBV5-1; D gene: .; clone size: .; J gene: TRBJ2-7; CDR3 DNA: TGCGCCAGCAGCCAACCGGGGTCCTACGAGCAGTACTTC; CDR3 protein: CASSQPGSYEQYF
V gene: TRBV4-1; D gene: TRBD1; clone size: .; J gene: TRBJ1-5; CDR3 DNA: TGCGCCAGCAGCCACGGACAGGGGGCCCCTCAGCCCCAGCATTTT; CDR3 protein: CASSHGQGAPQPQHF
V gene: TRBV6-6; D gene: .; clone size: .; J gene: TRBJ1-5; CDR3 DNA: TGTGCCAGCAGTTACGGGGGCGGCAATCAGCCCCAGCATTTT; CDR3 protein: CASSYGGGNQPQHF
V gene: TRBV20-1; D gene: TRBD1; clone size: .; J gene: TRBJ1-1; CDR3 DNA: TGCAGTGCTAGTTCACAGGGGAGAAGTGAAGCTTTCTTT; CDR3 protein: CSASSQGRSEAFF
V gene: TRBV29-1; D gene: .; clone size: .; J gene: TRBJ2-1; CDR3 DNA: TGCAGCGTTGAAGAGTCCGGCTACAATGAGCAGTTCTTC; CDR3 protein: CSVEESGYNEQFF
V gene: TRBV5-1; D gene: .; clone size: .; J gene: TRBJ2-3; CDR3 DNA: TGCGCCAGCACAACGGGGATATCTCTCACAGATACGCAGTATTTT; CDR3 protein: CASTTGISLTDTQYF
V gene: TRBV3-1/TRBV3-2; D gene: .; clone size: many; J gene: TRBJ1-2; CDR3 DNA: TGTGCCAGCAGCCAAGGAAGGGGTTCTAACTATGGCTACACCTTC; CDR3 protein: CASSQGRGSNYGYTF
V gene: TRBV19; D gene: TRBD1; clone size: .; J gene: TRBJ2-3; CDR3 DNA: TGTGCCAGTAGTCTGGGGACAGGGGGCGTCTCAGATACGCAGTATTTT; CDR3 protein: CASSLGTGGVSDTQYF
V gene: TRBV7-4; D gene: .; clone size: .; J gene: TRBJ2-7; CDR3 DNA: TGTGCCAGCAGCGAAACAGGGTTCAACGAGCAGTACTTC; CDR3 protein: CASSETGFNEQYF
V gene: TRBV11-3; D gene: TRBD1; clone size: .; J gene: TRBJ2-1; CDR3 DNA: TGTGCCAGCAGCTTTGGGTCCCTACAGGGGGCGGGGAGTGAGCAGTTCTTC; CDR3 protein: CASSFGSLQGAGSEQFF
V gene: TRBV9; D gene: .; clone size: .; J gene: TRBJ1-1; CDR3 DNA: TGTGCCAGCAGCGTAGGTCCGGCAGGCAACACTGAAGCTTTCTTT; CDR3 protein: CASSVGPAGNTEAFF